Given below is one TCR beta chain in context. Its antigen is still unknown. Base quality data are lacking; no much larger clone is found one base away. TCRbeta CDR3 regions were amplified from genomic DNA using the immunoSEQ Assay, a bias-controlled multiplex PCR. The published analysis was carried out like this. Nucleated cell counts per sample were estimated from amplification of reference gene primers within the assay. Sequence reads were collapsed and filtered to measure the absolute abundance of every unique TCRbeta CDR3 rearrangement. For each sample, productive Simpson clonality was calculated as the square root of Simpson's diversity index across productive rearrangements. TCRdb obtained this table from immuneACCESS and retained in-frame rearrangements with V and J assigned. These tables miss some clones; where compared with another copy, unresolved V genes account for less than half of the shortfall, and the remainder is unexplained. V and J calls and clone size come straight from that table; D and trimming were deduced from the DNA. The sample table lists 50,000 to 70,000 clones, 60% to 85% of them with a count of one. The top ten hold approximately 3% of the sample.

This sample was included in a study of blood T cell repertoires in COVID-19 (dated by TCRdb to 2020 to 2021). Describing the broader study: Samples from collaborators originated in the United States, Italy and Spain and spanned both the acute and convalescent phases of COVID-19. The material from the prospective study consisted of cDNA or gDNA derived from T cells, B-cell-depleted T cells, or PBMCs. The dataset comprised deeply sampled blood TCRbeta repertoires from subjects exposed to, actively infected with, or recovered from COVID-19. The repertoires were released in a freely available public database intended as a resource for research on the immune response to SARS-CoV-2. Samples came from the ongoing ImmuneRACE study (first 160 participants) plus 1,254 subjects from 6 global collaborators. The sample metadata nearly always contained a de-identified subject ID, COVID-19 status, age in years and sex. HLA class I and class II types, where available, came from metadata supplied by the sample provider rather than from assay-based typing.

Taken from cysteine to phenylalanine, the CDR3 has 15 residues. CDR3 DNA only is kept here, 45 bases in frame from base 1. The CDR1 and CDR2 encoded by the germline V gene are KGHSH and LQKENI. V and J lose 5 bases and 6 bases, and a span of 17 bases separates them. Each collaborating institution followed its own protocols to collect whole blood in K2EDTA tubes. For TCRbeta analysis, collaborator samples were shipped as frozen whole blood, as isolated PBMCs, or as DNA extracted from either sample type. General conclusions and limits of the study: The amount of clinical and demographic metadata varied by source and participant and was provided uncurated.

The specimen sequenced was peripheral blood. The sequence is built from TRBV18 and TRBJ1-3, with no confident D gene call. The clonotype comes from a man aged 60 to 75 with acute or convalescent COVID-19. CDR3 protein: CASSTGSPFENTIYF. Here is the DNA: TGTGCCAGCTCAACGGGGTCCCCTTTCGAAAACACCATATATTTT. Supplemented by the reference TRBV18 and TRBJ1-3 proteins around the CDR3, the complete variable domain is NAGVMQNPRHLVRRRGQEARLRCSPMKGHSHVYWYRQLPEEGLKFMVYLQKENIIDESGMPKERFSAEFPKEGPSILRIQQVVRGDSAAYFCASSTGSPFENTIYFGEGSWLTVV.